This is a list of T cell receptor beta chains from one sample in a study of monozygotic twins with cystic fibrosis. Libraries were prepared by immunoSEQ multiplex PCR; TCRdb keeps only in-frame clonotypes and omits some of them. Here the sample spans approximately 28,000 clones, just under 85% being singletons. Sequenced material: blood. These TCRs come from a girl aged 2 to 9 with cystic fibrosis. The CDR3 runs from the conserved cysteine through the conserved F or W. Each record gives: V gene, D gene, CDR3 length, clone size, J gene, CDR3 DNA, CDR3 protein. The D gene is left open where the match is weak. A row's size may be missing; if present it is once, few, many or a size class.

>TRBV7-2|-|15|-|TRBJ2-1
TGTGCCAGCAGCTTATCCTGGAGCTCCTACAATGAGCAGTTCTTC
CASSLSWSSYNEQFF
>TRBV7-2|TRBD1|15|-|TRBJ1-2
TGTGCCAGCAGCTTACCAGGGGGCGCTAACTATGGCTACACCTTC
CASSLPGGANYGYTF
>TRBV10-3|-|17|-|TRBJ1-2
TGTGCCATCAGCGAACTCAGTAGACAGGCTGACTACTATGGCTACACCTTC
CAISELSRQADYYGYTF
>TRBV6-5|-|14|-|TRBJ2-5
TGTGCCAGCAGTACGGGACGGCCTTCAGAGACCCAGTACTTC
CASSTGRPSETQYF
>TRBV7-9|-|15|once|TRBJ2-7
TGTGCCAGCAGCTTAGCAACGGGGAAGGGCTACGAGCAGTACTTC
CASSLATGKGYEQYF
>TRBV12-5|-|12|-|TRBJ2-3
TGTGCTAGTGGTTTGGTAGCAGATACGCAGTATTTT
CASGLVADTQYF
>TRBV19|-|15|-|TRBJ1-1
TGTGCCAGTTTCGCATTCTGGGGGGCTGTCACTGAAGCTTTCTTT
CASFAFWGAVTEAFF
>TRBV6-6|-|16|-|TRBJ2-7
TGTGCCAGCAGGTCCGGGGGGCTTGGGGAGATGTACGAGCAGTACTTC
CASRSGGLGEMYEQYF
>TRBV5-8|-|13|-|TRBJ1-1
TGTGCCAGCAGCGTGACAGGGAACACTGAAGCTTTCTTT
CASSVTGNTEAFF
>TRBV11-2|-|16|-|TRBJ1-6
TGTGCCAGCGGAATGAGTCACGGGGCGTCTGGTTCACCCCTCCACTTT
CASGMSHGASGSPLHF
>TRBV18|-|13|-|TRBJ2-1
TGTGCCAGCTCACCTTTAAGGGACAATGAGCAGTTCTTC
CASSPLRDNEQFF
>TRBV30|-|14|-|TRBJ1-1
TGTGCCTGGAGTAGGATAGGTCTGAACACTGAAGCTTTCTTT
CAWSRIGLNTEAFF
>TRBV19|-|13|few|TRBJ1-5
TGTGCCAGTAGGGGACTGTCCGATCAGCCCCAGCATTTT
CASRGLSDQPQHF
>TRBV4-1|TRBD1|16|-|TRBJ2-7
TGCGCCAGCAGCCAAGAGCTTGGGACAGGGGCGCCCGAGCAGTACTTC
CASSQELGTGAPEQYF
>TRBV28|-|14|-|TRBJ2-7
TGTGCCAGCAGCCTCGGCCTTGGGGCCCACGAGCAGTACTTC
CASSLGLGAHEQYF
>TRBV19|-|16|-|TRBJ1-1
TGTGCCAGTAGTCCTAGGCCCGGCCTCTCGAACACTGAAGCTTTCTTT
CASSPRPGLSNTEAFF
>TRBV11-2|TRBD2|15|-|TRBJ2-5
TGTGCCAGCAGCTTAGCACCGGGACTAAAAGAGACCCAGTACTTC
CASSLAPGLKETQYF
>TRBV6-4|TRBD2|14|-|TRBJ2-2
TGTGCCAGCAGTACTAGCGGGAGCACCGGGGAGCTGTTTTTT
CASSTSGSTGELFF
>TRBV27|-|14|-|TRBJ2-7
TGTGCCAGCAGTTTGGTTGGGACTTCCTACGAGCAGTACTTC
CASSLVGTSYEQYF
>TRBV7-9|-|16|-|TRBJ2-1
TGTGCCAGCAGCTTATGGAACGGGAGTGGGTACAATGAGCAGTTCTTC
CASSLWNGSGYNEQFF
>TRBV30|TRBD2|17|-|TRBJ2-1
TGTGCCTGGAGAGATATATCGGGGACTAGAGTATACAATGAGCAGTTCTTC
CAWRDISGTRVYNEQFF
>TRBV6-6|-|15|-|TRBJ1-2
TGTGCCAGCAGTTACTCGCGGACAGCCTCTCATGGCTACACCTTC
CASSYSRTASHGYTF
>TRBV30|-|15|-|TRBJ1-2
TGTGCCTGGAGTATCCGCGGGGCGACCAACTATGGCTACACCTTC
CAWSIRGATNYGYTF
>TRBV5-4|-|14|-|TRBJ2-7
TGTGCCAGCAGCTTGGCTTCCAGAACCTACGAGCAGTACTTC
CASSLASRTYEQYF
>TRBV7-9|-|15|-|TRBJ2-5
TGTGCCAGCAGCTCCGCCCGGGGAGGCCAAGAGACCCAGTACTTC
CASSSARGGQETQYF
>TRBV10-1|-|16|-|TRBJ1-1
TGCGCCAGCTCCCCGGGAGCCCCTTACCCGAACACTGAAGCTTTCTTT
CASSPGAPYPNTEAFF
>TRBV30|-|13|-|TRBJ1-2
TGTGCCTGGAGTCCTGGGTCCTTAGGGGGCTACACCTTC
CAWSPGSLGGYTF
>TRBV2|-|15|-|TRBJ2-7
TGTGCCAGAGGGCCCGGGACTGGTAAGGCCTACGAGCAGTACTTC
CARGPGTGKAYEQYF
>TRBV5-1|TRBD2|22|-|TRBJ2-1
TGCGCCAGCAGCTTGTCGGTAGCTCGAGGGACTAGCGGGAGGTCGGCCTACAATGAGCAGTTCTTC
CASSLSVARGTSGRSAYNEQFF